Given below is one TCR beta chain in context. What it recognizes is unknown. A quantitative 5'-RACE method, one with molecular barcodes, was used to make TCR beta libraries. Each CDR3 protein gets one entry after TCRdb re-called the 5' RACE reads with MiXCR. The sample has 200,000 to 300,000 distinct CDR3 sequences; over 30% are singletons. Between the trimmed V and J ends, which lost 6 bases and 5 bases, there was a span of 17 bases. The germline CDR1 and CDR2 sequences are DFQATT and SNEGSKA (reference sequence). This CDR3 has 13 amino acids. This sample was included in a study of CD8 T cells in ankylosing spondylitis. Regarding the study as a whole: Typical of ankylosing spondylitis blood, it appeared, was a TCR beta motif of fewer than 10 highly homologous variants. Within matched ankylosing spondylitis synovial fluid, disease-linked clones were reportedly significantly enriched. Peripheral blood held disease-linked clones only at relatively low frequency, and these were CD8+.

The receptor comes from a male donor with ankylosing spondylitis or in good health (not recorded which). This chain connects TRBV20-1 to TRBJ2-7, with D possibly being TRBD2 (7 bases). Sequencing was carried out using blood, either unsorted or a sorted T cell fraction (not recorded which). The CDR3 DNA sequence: TGCAGTGCAAGGGGGAGGGGTCGGGACGAGCAGTACTTC. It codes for CSARGRGRDEQYF.